These 26 T cell receptor beta chains originate from one sample sequenced in a study of blood T cells in healthy people across ages. For the second PCR, which ran for about 6 to 11 cycles, a sample-barcoded 5' primer and a J-beta primer mix were used. A single record per CDR3 protein comes from TCRdb applying MiXCR to the 5' RACE reads. The sample lists some 1,000,000 distinct CDR3 sequences, around 25% occurring once. This sample also belongs to another study, concerning T cells of mothers and their children.

Sequencing used blood. Source of these receptors: a girl aged 2 to 9 in good health.

This chain links TRBV2 with TRBJ2-5; 10 bases line up with TRBD1. The assigned J gene may be wrong: the sequence end matches TRBJ2-7 better. CDR3 size: 15 residues. Germline V CDR1 and CDR2: SNHLY, FYNNEI. CDR3 bases: TGTGCCAGCAGTGGACAGGGGGCGAGTATATACGAGCAGTACTTC. Protein sequence: CASSGQGASIYEQYF.

This clonotype turned up a few times. The chain links TRBV10-3 to TRBJ2-3; D remains ambiguous. Looked up from germline, CDR1 is ENHRY and CDR2 is SYGVKD. The CDR3 extends over 12 amino acids. V was shortened by 10 bases and J by 7 bases, with 15 bases between the two germline ends. CDR3 in amino acids: CATQVPLNTQYF. As DNA, the CDR3 is TGTGCCACCCAGGTCCCCTTAAATACGCAGTATTTT.

The V gene is TRBV7-9, the J gene TRBJ2-2; TRBD2 aligns across 10 bases. Per germline, CDR1 SEHNR and CDR2 FQNEAQ (reference sequence). CDR3 length: 16 residues. The junction had 7 bases not matched to a gene; V was cut back by 5 bases and J by 4 bases. CDR3 sequence: CASSDVSGGITGELFF. The CDR3 bases are TGTGCCAGCAGCGACGTTAGCGGGGGGATCACCGGGGAGCTGTTTTTT.

The chain uses TRBV7-8 and TRBJ1-5, with D possibly matching TRBD1 (5 bases). The length of the CDR3 is 14 residues. Germline CDR1 is SGHVS and CDR2 is FQNEAQ. Trimming cost V 3 bases and J 9 bases, with 15 bases left between them. CDR3 nucleotides: TGTGCCAGCAGCTTGGGGCAGGACCGGGCGCCCCAGCATTTT. Translation: CASSLGQDRAPQHF.

This chain connects TRBV20-1 to TRBJ2-7; no clear D gene. Deletions cut 2 bases from V and 2 bases from J, with 16 bases between. Germline lookup yields CDR1 DFQATT and CDR2 SNEGSKA (reference sequence). The CDR3 runs to 15 residues. This chain's CDR3 is CSARQIAESPYEQYF. CDR3 nucleotides: TGCAGTGCTAGACAGATAGCCGAATCCCCCTACGAGCAGTACTTC.

This clonotype has more than one count but fewer than ten. The chain uses TRBV7-6 and TRBJ2-7, with TRBD1 matching over 8 bases. The CDR3 contains 16 residues. CDR1 is SGHVS and CDR2 is FNYEAQ in the germline V gene. V lost 0 bases and J lost 3; bases outside the gene matches: 7. The CDR3 DNA is TGTGCCAGCAGCTTAGCCTTAGGACAGGGAAACTACGAGCAGTACTTC. Protein: CASSLALGQGNYEQYF.

The genes are TRBV28 and TRBJ2-7, with 9 bases aligning to TRBD1. This CDR3 contains 17 residues. The V gene's germline CDR1 is MDHEN and CDR2 SYDVKM. V gave up 5 bases and J gave up 3 bases; unmatched junction bases: 14. Here the CDR3 reads CASSLNSGTGKLYEQYF. Here the CDR3 DNA reads TGTGCCAGCAGTCTAAATTCCGGGACAGGGAAACTCTACGAGCAGTACTTC.

This clonotype showed up just a few times. The chain joins TRBV13 to TRBJ1-4; 8 nucleotides align to TRBD1. This CDR3 spans 16 amino acids. The germline CDR1 and CDR2 sequences are PRHDT and FYEKMQ (reference sequence). Trimming removed 0 bases from V and 8 bases from J; junction bases left unmatched: 8. The CDR3 nucleotides read TGTGCCAGCAGCTTAGGACCGGGACAGGTGACCGAAAAACTGTTTTTT. Its protein product is CASSLGPGQVTEKLFF. Supplemented by reference TRBV13 and TRBJ1-4, the full variable domain reads AAGVIQSPRHLIKEKRETATLKCYPIPRHDTVYWYQQGPGQDPQFLISFYEKMQSDKGSIPDRFSAQQFSDYHSELNMSSLELGDSALYFCASSLGPGQVTEKLFFGSGTQLSVL.

This clonotype was detected a few times. This chain links TRBV12-3 or TRBV12-4 with TRBJ2-1; 7 positions match TRBD1. After removal of 6 bases from V and 2 bases from J, the junction contained 7 bases not matched to a gene. The CDR3 is made up of 15 amino acids. DNA of the CDR3: TGTGCCAGCAGCCCGACAGGGAGCGCCTACAATGAGCAGTTCTTC. This sequence encodes CASSPTGSAYNEQFF.

This CDR3 is CASSFVYTGINGTQYF. In nucleotides, the CDR3 is TGTGCCAGCAGTTTCGTATATACAGGGATTAATGGTACGCAGTATTTT. The gene calls are TRBV12-3 or TRBV12-4 and TRBJ2-3; D possibly corresponds to TRBD1 (6 bases). The CDR3 is made up of 16 amino acids. V dropped 3 bases and J dropped 8 bases, with 21 bases sitting between them.

The sample holds a few counts of this clonotype. The rearrangement links TRBV12-3 or TRBV12-4 to TRBJ2-4; 8 bases line up with TRBD2. This CDR3 has 15 amino acids. J gave up 6 bases and V 2 bases, and 6 bases lay outside the gene matches. CDR3 region: CASSLSSGIGNIQYF. The CDR3 bases are TGTGCCAGCAGTTTAAGTAGCGGGATTGGAAACATTCAGTACTTC.

This clonotype was found a few times. The chain has TRBV27 and TRBJ1-5; D not resolved. The V end lost 3 bases, the J end lost 7 bases, and 13 bases lay between the germline ends. The CDR3 runs 14 residues. Per the germline V gene, CDR1 is MNHEY and CDR2 is SMNVEV (reference sequence). The CDR3 loop reads CASSFSPPGQPQHF. CDR3 coding DNA: TGTGCCAGCAGTTTTTCCCCCCCGGGGCAGCCCCAGCATTTT.

The chain links TRBV28 to TRBJ1-1, with a possible D match to TRBD1 (6 bases). The V end lost 2 bases, the J end lost 7 bases, and 11 bases lay between the germline ends. The CDR3 has 13 residues. Per the germline V gene, CDR1 is MDHEN and CDR2 is SYDVKM. The CDR3, as DNA: TGTGCCAGCAGTTTACCAGGGGCCGTTGAAGCTTTCTTT. Its protein is CASSLPGAVEAFF.

This clonotype was seen a few times. The CDR3 region has the DNA TGTGCCAGCAGTTTCAAGGGGGCTGAAGCTTTCTTT. Its translation is CASSFKGAEAFF. This sequence joins TRBV12-3 or TRBV12-4 and TRBJ1-1, with D perhaps TRBD1 (6 bases). Trimming removed 3 bases from V and 6 bases from J, with 8 bases in between. The CDR3 consists of 12 residues.

The chain carries TRBV7-3 and TRBJ2-1; perhaps TRBD1 as D (6 bases). This CDR3 is built from 15 residues. Between the trimmed V and J ends, which lost 0 bases and 8 bases, there was a span of 14 bases. Germline CDR1 SGHTA, CDR2 FQGTGA. Here the CDR3 DNA reads TGTGCCAGCAGCTTAACCTCAGGGGAATGGGATGAGCAGTTCTTC. Translated, it gives CASSLTSGEWDEQFF.

The gene calls are TRBV6-2 or TRBV6-3 and TRBJ2-7; D is perhaps TRBD1 or TRBD2 (7 bases each). The CDR3 is made up of 16 amino acids. Per the germline V gene, CDR1 is MNHEY and CDR2 is SVGEGT. V shed 3 bases and J shed 4 bases, with 19 bases lying between them. CDR3 nucleotide sequence: TGTGCCAGCAGTTATCGAAGGGGGGGACAGATGTACGAGCAGTACTTC. Translated: CASSYRRGGQMYEQYF.

Of note for this clonotype: At one of its ends the junction is not consistent with the germline gene, which may arise from a read error. This chain joins TRBV7-2 and TRBJ1-5; tentatively, D is TRBD1 (5 bases). CDR1 and CDR2 (germline): SGHTA, FQGNSA. CDR3 length: 16 residues. The CDR3 here is CASSLSGQNWGQPQHF. In DNA form, the CDR3 reads TGTGCCAGTAGCTTATCGGGGCAGAACTGGGGTCAGCCCCAGCATTTT.

The gene calls are TRBV6-2 or TRBV6-3 and TRBJ2-7; 15 bases line up with TRBD2. TRBJ2-1 matches the DNA end more closely, so the J call is doubtful. The CDR3 covers 17 residues. Germline CDR1 and CDR2: MNHEY and SVGEGT. CDR3 sequence (DNA): TGTGCCAGCAGTTACGGACTAGCGGGGGGGCCATGGAATGAGCAGTTCTTC. Translating it yields CASSYGLAGGPWNEQFF.

This clonotype was detected only a few times. The J gene is TRBJ2-3, the V gene TRBV12-3 or TRBV12-4; D call uncertain. Trimming stripped 6 bases from V and 10 bases from J, with 23 bases between. The CDR3 length is 15 residues. The CDR3 nucleotides are TGTGCCAGCAGCCCGGTCCTAACCCTATATACTCCGCAGTATTTT. This sequence encodes CASSPVLTLYTPQYF.

There are a few counts of this clonotype. CDR3 amino acids: CASSYSRRGYTF. The CDR3 DNA is TGTGCCAGCAGTTACAGCAGAAGAGGCTACACCTTC. V usage is TRBV6-6 and J usage is TRBJ1-2, with D hard to call. Germline assignment: CDR1 MNHNY and CDR2 SVGAGI (reference sequence). The CDR3 has 12 residues. Trimming removed 2 bases at V and 8 bases at J, with 9 bases between.

This clonotype was detected a few times. The chain carries TRBV5-5 and TRBJ2-1; 7 bases match TRBD2. The J call could be wrong; TRBJ2-7 is a better fit for the DNA end. CDR3 length: 14 residues. Germline CDR1 reads SGHKS; CDR2 reads YYEKEE (reference sequence). The CDR3 DNA is TGTGCCAGCAGCTACCCGGGGAGGGCCTACGAGCAGTACTTC. Encoded protein: CASSYPGRAYEQYF.

The gene calls are TRBV27 and TRBJ1-2; TRBD1 is a possible D gene (5 bases). CDR1 MNHEY and CDR2 SMNVEV come from the germline V gene (reference sequence). This CDR3 region has 14 residues. Trimming removed 2 bases at V and 5 bases at J, with 12 bases between. CDR3 sequence reads: CASSLRGPLYGYTF. The CDR3 DNA reads TGTGCCAGCAGTTTAAGGGGCCCCCTTTATGGCTACACCTTC.

Only a few counts were recorded for this clonotype. J is TRBJ2-5 and V is TRBV2; no definite D call. Per germline, CDR1 SNHLY and CDR2 FYNNEI. Trimming took off 6 bases at V and 1 base at J, with 6 bases between the two ends. There are 12 residues in the CDR3. The CDR3: CASRESQETQYF. The CDR3 coding sequence is TGTGCCAGCAGGGAGAGCCAAGAGACCCAGTACTTC.

In its sample, this clonotype was seen a few times. CDR3 in amino acids: CTSSPRGSYYEQYF. Written as DNA, the CDR3 is TGTACCAGCAGTCCCCGGGGGTCGTACTACGAGCAGTACTTC. The chain has TRBV7-2 and TRBJ2-7; a possible D gene is TRBD2 (6 bases). V was pared by 6 bases and J by 3 bases, with 15 bases between. The CDR3 covers 14 residues. Germline CDR1 is SGHTA and CDR2 is FQGNSA.

This clonotype was observed a few times. The V call is TRBV6-6, the J call TRBJ2-5; possibly TRBD1 or TRBD2 for D (5 bases each). Gene TRBJ2-7 matches the end of the DNA better, so the J call may be wrong. CDR3 length: 14 amino acids. The germline CDR1 and CDR2 sequences are MNHNY and SVGAGI (reference sequence). CDR3 DNA sequence: TGTGCCAGCAGTTCCGCAGGGACCCCCGGCGAGCAGTACTTC. Protein sequence: CASSSAGTPGEQYF.

This clonotype was recorded a few times. The chain joins TRBV5-1 to TRBJ2-3; D possibly corresponds to TRBD2 (6 bases). V dropped 2 bases and J dropped 3 bases, with 13 bases sitting between them. The CDR3 length is 15 residues. Germline V lookup: CDR1 SGHRS, CDR2 YFSETQ. CDR3 in amino acids: CASSFGGRETDTQYF. CDR3 sequence (DNA): TGCGCCAGCAGCTTCGGGGGAAGGGAGACAGATACGCAGTATTTT.